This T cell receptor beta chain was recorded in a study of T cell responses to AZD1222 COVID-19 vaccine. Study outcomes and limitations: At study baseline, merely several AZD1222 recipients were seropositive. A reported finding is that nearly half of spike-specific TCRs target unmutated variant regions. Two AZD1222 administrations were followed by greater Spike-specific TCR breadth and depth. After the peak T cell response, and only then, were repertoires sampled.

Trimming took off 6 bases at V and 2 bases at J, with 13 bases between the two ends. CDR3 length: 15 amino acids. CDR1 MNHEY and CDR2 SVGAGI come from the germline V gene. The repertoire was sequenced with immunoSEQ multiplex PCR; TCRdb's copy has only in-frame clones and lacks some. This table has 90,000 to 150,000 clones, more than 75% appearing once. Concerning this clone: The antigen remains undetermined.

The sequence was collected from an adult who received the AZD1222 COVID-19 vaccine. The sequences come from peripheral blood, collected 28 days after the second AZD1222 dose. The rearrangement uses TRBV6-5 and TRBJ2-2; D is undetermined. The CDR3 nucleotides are TGTGCCAGCAGCTTAACATATGGAAACACCGGGGAGCTGTTTTTT. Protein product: CASSLTYGNTGELFF.